This T cell receptor beta chain was identified during a study of T cell changes during pregnancy in multiple sclerosis. Generated by immunoSEQ multiplex PCR, the TCRdb table keeps only in-frame clones and is missing some. The data show tens of thousands of clones, around 92% seen once. CDR3 length: 14 amino acids. Trimming pared 4 bases from V and 5 bases from J, leaving 12 bases between. CDR1 and CDR2 from the germline V gene are LNHNV and YYDKDF (reference sequence). This TCR was recovered from a female donor with multiple sclerosis, enrolled in a pregnancy study. Specimen: peripheral blood, collected in the first trimester of pregnancy. This chain connects TRBV15 to TRBJ2-1; tentative D call: TRBD2 (5 bases). The CDR3 spells CATSTGLLDNEQFF. For the CDR3, the DNA is TGTGCCACCAGCACGGGGTTGCTAGACAATGAGCAGTTCTTC.